In its sample, the clone carrying this T cell receptor beta chain was seen many times. No antigen is known for it. Unique molecular identifiers featured in how the TCRbeta library was prepared. Using its own MiXCR run on the PCR reads, TCRdb lists one record per CDR3 protein. The data contain under 60,000 distinct CDR3 sequences, under 6.5% of them seen just once; the ten biggest clones take up about 33%. The sample belongs to a study of T-cell reconstitution after alpha-beta-depleted transplantation in children. Study observations and caveats: It was surviving recipient T cells and thymic progenitors that gave some patients high TCRbeta diversity at day 60. Counts and diversity of T cells one year after transplant came mostly from newly produced T cells. As was reported, about two months after transplant, alpha-beta T cells came from several hundred expanded graft clones.

Specimen: PBMCs, mostly from graft donor cells, collected 60 days after TCRalphabeta/CD19-depleted stem cell transplant. The receptor was isolated from a female patient younger than 10 who had a stem cell transplant for aplastic anemia, so the T cells may come from the graft donor.

DNA of the CDR3: TGTGCCAGCAGTGAGGGACTAGCGGGAGCAGATACGCAGTATTTT. Residues: CASSEGLAGADTQYF. V and J are TRBV2 and TRBJ2-3; 14 bases line up with TRBD2. From germline, CDR1 is SNHLY and CDR2 FYNNEI. The CDR3 contains 15 residues. Trimming took 3 bases from V and 4 from J; bases not matched to a gene: 0.